These T cell receptor beta chains were read from a single sample in a study of neurological immune-mediated disorders. TCRdb reprocessed the 5' RACE reads via MiXCR and lists one record per CDR3 protein. The sample consists of more than 60,000 distinct CDR3 sequences, 3% to 4% of them appearing once. The sequenced sample was PBMCs. These receptors originate from a woman aged 45-65 years with multiple sclerosis. CDR3s leave out the opening cysteine and the closing phenylalanine or tryptophan. The order of the fields is J gene, V gene, CDR3 protein.

TRBJ2-7 TRBV14 ASSGTRGLEQY
TRBJ2-1 TRBV3-1 ASSQGGLGLNNEQF
TRBJ2-2 TRBV12-3/TRBV12-4 ATHPAGELF
TRBJ1-1 TRBV6-5 ASSPTWRAGLNTEAF
TRBJ2-5 TRBV2 ASWGLETQY
TRBJ2-7 TRBV15 ATSSHPLAGGFHEQY
TRBJ1-1 TRBV20-1 SAYGGGGGTEAF
TRBJ2-7 TRBV20-1 SAARQGIKTYEQY
TRBJ2-2 TRBV10-3 AISEATNTGELF
TRBJ2-3 TRBV20-1 SAREGAGVGTDTQY
TRBJ2-3 TRBV20-1 SARASGAFTDTQY
TRBJ2-7 TRBV20-1 SAGGNHEQY
TRBJ2-3 TRBV7-3 ASSSGLAADTQY
TRBJ1-5 TRBV6-5 ASSPGYHQPQH
TRBJ1-6 TRBV7-2 ASSPPGDPRSYNSPLH
TRBJ2-3 TRBV4-3 ASSQDLGGSSDTQY
TRBJ2-1 TRBV5-1 ASSLEGLSYNEQF
TRBJ2-1 TRBV12-3/TRBV12-4 ASSSKYNEQF
TRBJ1-2 TRBV12-3/TRBV12-4 ASSFRQGGGYT
TRBJ1-2 TRBV20-1 SARDSEGYGYT
TRBJ2-1 TRBV7-7 ASSLGVAGLYNEQF
TRBJ2-4 TRBV11-2 ASRLQGSKNIQY
TRBJ2-2 TRBV12-3/TRBV12-4 ASMVVGGRTGELF
TRBJ2-7 TRBV5-1 ASSLAADSYEQY
TRBJ2-2 TRBV4-3 ASSPSPGGTGELF
TRBJ1-1 TRBV20-1 SARVPRGNTEAF
TRBJ2-7 TRBV20-1 SARDWREQY
TRBJ1-2 TRBV10-3 AISETGTGAKTSGYT
TRBJ1-5 TRBV9 ASSPFGSPNQPQN
TRBJ1-1 TRBV7-2 ASSLDAARDSEAF
TRBJ2-7 TRBV6-5 ASSKRAREGPYEQY
TRBJ2-1 TRBV11-2 ASSLDPSGNEQF
TRBJ1-2 TRBV9 ASSVDKGPPNYGYT
TRBJ2-1 TRBV24-1 ATSDIGGPEQF
TRBJ2-3 TRBV5-1 ASSSGLAGADTQY
TRBJ1-2 TRBV2 ASSVGTGEKGNYGYT
TRBJ1-5 TRBV7-8 ASTLGGPSNQPQN
TRBJ2-3 TRBV6-2/TRBV6-3 ASSYMTGPSLARADTQY
TRBJ2-7 TRBV20-1 SARSESRQY
TRBJ2-1 TRBV6-2/TRBV6-3 ASRSTGTGFYNEQF
TRBJ2-1 TRBV7-6 ASSLVLAGGRLAWNEQF
TRBJ2-5 TRBV20-1 SAIGTGGMETQY
TRBJ2-3 TRBV20-1 SARDLSGQGPDTQY
TRBJ1-6 TRBV21-1 ASSKFWGNNSPLH
TRBJ2-7 TRBV29-1 SGYGGSGEQY